Below, one TCR beta chain is given with its context. Its antigen is not known. Each CDR3 protein gets one entry after TCRdb re-called the reads with MiXCR. The table has around 230,000 distinct CDR3 sequences, roughly 6.5% seen once. The CDR3 is made up of 14 amino acids. Germline V lookup: CDR1 MRHNA, CDR2 SNTAGT. Trimming cost V 5 bases and J 3 bases, with 11 bases left between them. These data come from a study of T cell repertoires in cytomegalovirus infection. Study in general: A matching HLA type, together with CMV infection, was signaled by public TCR beta signatures.

Points from the study as a whole: Within the response measured ex vivo, HLA-C-restricted CMV-specific TCR beta clonotypes were dominant. People with CMV and the relevant HLA were identified by cumulative public TCR beta family frequency.

The sample consisted of PBMCs. The receptor's source is a human donor in good health (CMV status not recorded). Some clones in this sample may be carry-over from other donors' samples. This chain joins TRBV6-4 and TRBJ2-1; no clear D. The CDR3 protein is CASSFGPGYNEQFF. The CDR3 DNA is TGTGCCAGCAGTTTTGGCCCGGGCTACAATGAGCAGTTCTTC.